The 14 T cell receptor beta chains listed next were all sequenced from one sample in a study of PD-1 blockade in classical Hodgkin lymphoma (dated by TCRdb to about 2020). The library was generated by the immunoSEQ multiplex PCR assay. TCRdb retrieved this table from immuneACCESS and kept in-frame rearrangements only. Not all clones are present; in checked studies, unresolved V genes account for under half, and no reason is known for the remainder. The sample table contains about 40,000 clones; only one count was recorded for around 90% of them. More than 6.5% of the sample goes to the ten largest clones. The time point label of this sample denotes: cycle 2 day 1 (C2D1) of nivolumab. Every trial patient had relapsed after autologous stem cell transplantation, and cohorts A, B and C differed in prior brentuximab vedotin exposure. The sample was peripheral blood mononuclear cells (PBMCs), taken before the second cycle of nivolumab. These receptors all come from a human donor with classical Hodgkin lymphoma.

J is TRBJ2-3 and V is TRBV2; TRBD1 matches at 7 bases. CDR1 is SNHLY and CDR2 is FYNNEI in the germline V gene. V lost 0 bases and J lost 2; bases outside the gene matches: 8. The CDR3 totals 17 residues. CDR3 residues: CASSEALLGQNTDTQYF. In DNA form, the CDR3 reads TGTGCCAGCAGTGAAGCGCTTCTGGGACAGAACACAGATACGCAGTATTTT.

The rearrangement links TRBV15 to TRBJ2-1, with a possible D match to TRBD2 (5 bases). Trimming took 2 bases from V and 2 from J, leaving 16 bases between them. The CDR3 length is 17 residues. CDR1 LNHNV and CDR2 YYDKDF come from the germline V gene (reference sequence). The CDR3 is CATSRLSIKRAYNEQFF. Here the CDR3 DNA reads TGTGCCACCAGCAGACTCTCGATCAAGAGGGCCTACAATGAGCAGTTCTTC.

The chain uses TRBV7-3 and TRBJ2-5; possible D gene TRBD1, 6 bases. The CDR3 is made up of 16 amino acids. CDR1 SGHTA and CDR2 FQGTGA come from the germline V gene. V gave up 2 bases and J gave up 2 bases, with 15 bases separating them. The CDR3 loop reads CASSLGLPDRQETQYF. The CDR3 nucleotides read TGTGCCAGCAGCTTAGGTCTTCCGGACAGACAAGAGACCCAGTACTTC.

Here the CDR3 reads CASSLLAGGNYEQYF. DNA for the CDR3: TGTGCCAGCAGCCTACTAGCGGGAGGGAACTACGAGCAGTACTTC. The V and J genes are TRBV7-8 and TRBJ2-7; 13 nucleotides align to TRBD2. Looked up from germline, CDR1 is SGHVS and CDR2 is FQNEAQ. The CDR3 extends over 15 amino acids. After removal of 5 bases from V and 3 bases from J, the junction contained 4 bases not matched to a gene.

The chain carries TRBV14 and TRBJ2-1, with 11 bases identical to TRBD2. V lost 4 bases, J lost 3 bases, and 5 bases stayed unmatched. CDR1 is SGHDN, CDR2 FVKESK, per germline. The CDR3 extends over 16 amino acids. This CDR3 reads CASSLIAGGVYNEQFF. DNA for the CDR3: TGTGCCAGCAGCCTCATAGCGGGAGGGGTCTACAATGAGCAGTTCTTC.

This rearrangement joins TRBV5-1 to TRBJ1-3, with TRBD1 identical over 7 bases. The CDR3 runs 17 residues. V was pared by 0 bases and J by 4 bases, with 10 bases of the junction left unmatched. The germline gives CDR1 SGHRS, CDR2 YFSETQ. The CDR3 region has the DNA TGCGCCAGCAGCTTGGGCGATACAGGGGCGAGAGGAAACACCATATATTTT. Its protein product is CASSLGDTGARGNTIYF.

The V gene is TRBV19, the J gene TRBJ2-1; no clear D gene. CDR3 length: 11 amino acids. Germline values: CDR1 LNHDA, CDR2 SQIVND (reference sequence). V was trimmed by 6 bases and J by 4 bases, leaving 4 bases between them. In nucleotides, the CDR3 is TGTGCCAGTAGGGAGTACAATGAGCAGTTCTTC. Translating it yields CASREYNEQFF. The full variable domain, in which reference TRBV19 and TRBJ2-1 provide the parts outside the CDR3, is DGGITQSPKYLFRKEGQNVTLSCEQNLNHDAMYWYRQDPGQGLRLIYYSQIVNDFQKGDIAEGYSVSREKKESFPLTVTSAQKNPTAFYLCASREYNEQFFGPGTRLTVL.

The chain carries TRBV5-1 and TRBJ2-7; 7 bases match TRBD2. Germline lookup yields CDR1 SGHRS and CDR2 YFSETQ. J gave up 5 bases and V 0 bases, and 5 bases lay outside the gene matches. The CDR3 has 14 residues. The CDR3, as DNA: TGCGCCAGCAGCTTGGGCGGGAGAAGGGACGAGCAGTACTTC. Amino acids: CASSLGGRRDEQYF.

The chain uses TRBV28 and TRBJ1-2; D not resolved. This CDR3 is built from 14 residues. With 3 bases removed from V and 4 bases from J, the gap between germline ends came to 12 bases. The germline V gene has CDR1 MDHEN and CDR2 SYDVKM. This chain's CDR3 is CASSFLYTSYGYTF. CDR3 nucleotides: TGTGCCAGCAGTTTTTTGTATACGAGCTATGGCTACACCTTC.

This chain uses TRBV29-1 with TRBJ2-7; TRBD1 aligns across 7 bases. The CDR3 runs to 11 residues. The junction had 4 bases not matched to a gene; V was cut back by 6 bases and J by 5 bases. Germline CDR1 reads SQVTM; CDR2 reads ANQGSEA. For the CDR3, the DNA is TGCAGCGTACAGGGGCAGAACGAGCAGTACTTC. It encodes CSVQGQNEQYF.

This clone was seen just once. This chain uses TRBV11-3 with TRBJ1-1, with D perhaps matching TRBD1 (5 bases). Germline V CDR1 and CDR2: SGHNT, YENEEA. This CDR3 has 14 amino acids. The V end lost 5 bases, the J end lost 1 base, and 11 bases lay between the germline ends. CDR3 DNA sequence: TGTGCCAGCAGCGCGGGACGTCAGAACACTGAAGCTTTCTTT. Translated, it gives CASSAGRQNTEAFF.

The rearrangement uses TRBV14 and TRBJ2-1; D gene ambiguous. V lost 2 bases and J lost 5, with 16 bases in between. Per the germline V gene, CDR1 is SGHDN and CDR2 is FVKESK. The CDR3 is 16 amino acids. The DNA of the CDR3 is TGTGCCAGCAGCCAAACGGGTGGCGGCCATAACAATGAGCAGTTCTTC. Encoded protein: CASSQTGGGHNNEQFF. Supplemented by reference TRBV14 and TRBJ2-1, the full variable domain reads EAGVTQFPSHSVIEKGQTVTLRCDPISGHDNLYWYRRVMGKEIKFLLHFVKESKQDESGMPNNRFLAERTGGTYSTLKVQPAELEDSGVYFCASSQTGGGHNNEQFFGPGTRLTVL.

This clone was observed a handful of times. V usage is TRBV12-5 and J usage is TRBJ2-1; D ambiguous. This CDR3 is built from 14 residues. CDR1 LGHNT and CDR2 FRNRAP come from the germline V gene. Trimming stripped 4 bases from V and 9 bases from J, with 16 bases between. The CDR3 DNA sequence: TGTGCTAGTGGTTCGGAGTCGTTGGCGAGTGAGCAGTTCTTC. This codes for CASGSESLASEQFF.

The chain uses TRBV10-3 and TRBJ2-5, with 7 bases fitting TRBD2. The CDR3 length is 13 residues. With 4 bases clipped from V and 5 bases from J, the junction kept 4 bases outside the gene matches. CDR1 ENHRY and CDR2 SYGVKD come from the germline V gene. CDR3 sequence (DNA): TGTGCCATCAGTGTGGGGAGGGACGAGACCCAGTACTTC. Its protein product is CAISVGRDETQYF.